The 17 T cell receptor beta chains below all came from one sample that was sequenced in a study of T cell repertoires in cytomegalovirus infection. One entry per CDR3 protein, called by TCRdb with MiXCR from the reads. The sample shows about 230,000 distinct CDR3 sequences, roughly 22% of them seen only once. Material for sequencing was CD8+ T cells from PBMCs. Receptors originate from a human donor in good health (CMV status not recorded). Some clones in this sample may be carry-over from other donors' samples.

The V call is TRBV7-9, the J call TRBJ2-7, with 11 positions matching TRBD1. The CDR3 has 14 residues. V dropped 5 bases and J dropped 3; count of bases not matched to a gene: 3. Germline V lookup: CDR1 SEHNR, CDR2 FQNEAQ (reference sequence). The CDR3 here is CASSRTGGDYEQYF. In DNA form, the CDR3 reads TGTGCCAGCAGCCGGACAGGGGGCGACTACGAGCAGTACTTC.

This clonotype was detected ten times or more. This chain connects TRBV7-6 to TRBJ1-4; 8 bases agree with TRBD1. Trimming cost V 5 bases and J 8 bases; bases outside gene matches: 13. CDR3 length: 16 residues. CDR1 SGHVS and CDR2 FNYEAQ come from the germline V gene. Here the CDR3 DNA reads TGTGCCAGCAGCATCGACGCCGGGACAGGCGAAGAAAAACTGTTTTTT. This sequence encodes CASSIDAGTGEEKLFF.

This chain uses TRBV12-3 or TRBV12-4 with TRBJ2-7; 7 bases match TRBD1. With 5 bases clipped from V and 0 bases from J, the junction kept 7 bases outside the gene matches. This CDR3 region has 15 residues. The DNA of the CDR3 is TGTGCCAGCAGTCGCACAGGGGAGAGCTCCTACGAGCAGTACTTC. Translated: CASSRTGESSYEQYF.

For this clonotype: At one end the junction does not follow the germline gene, possibly because of a read error. CDR3 sequence reads: CAGSPPGGGNTEAFF. The DNA of the CDR3 is TGTGCCGGCAGCCCCCCGGGGGGGGGGAACACTGAAGCTTTCTTT. The chain couples TRBV25-1 to TRBJ1-1; D might be TRBD1 (5 bases). Germline assignment: CDR1 MGHDK and CDR2 SYGVNS. This CDR3 has 15 amino acids.

The gene calls are TRBV4-2 and TRBJ2-1; D possibly matches TRBD1 or TRBD2 (5 bases each). Trimming cost V 0 bases and J 5 bases, with 14 bases left between them. Germline V gene lookup returns CDR1 LGHNA and CDR2 YNFKEQ. The CDR3 runs to 16 residues. CDR3: CASSQDWGTLDNEQFF. CDR3 DNA sequence: TGTGCCAGCAGCCAAGATTGGGGGACCCTGGACAATGAGCAGTTCTTC.

This clonotype turned up a few times. The chain couples TRBV2 to TRBJ1-4, with D unresolved. V shed 2 bases and J shed 7 bases, with 11 bases lying between them. Germline assignment: CDR1 SNHLY and CDR2 FYNNEI. This CDR3 comprises 14 residues. Here the CDR3 DNA reads TGTGCCAGCAGTGAAATTTCGAGGATTGAAAAACTGTTTTTT. Amino acids: CASSEISRIEKLFF.

The rearrangement uses TRBV28 and TRBJ1-1, with 8 nucleotides matching TRBD1. Per the germline V gene, CDR1 is MDHEN and CDR2 is SYDVKM. This CDR3 is built from 16 residues. Trimming at V came to 0 bases and at J to 0 bases, leaving 3 bases not matched to a gene. The CDR3 coding sequence is TGTGCCAGCAGTTTATGGGGGACAGGTTTGAACACTGAAGCTTTCTTT. Amino acids: CASSLWGTGLNTEAFF.

Many counts were recorded for this clonotype. V gene TRBV28 combines with J gene TRBJ2-2, with D unclear. Between the trimmed V and J ends, which lost 8 bases and 1 base, there was a span of 14 bases. CDR1 is MDHEN, CDR2 SYDVKM, per germline. The CDR3 runs to 15 residues. CDR3 DNA: TGTGCCAGCCTGCCATTGCCAGGGAACACCGGGGAGCTGTTTTTT. Encoded protein: CASLPLPGNTGELFF.

CDR3 residues: CASSQGTSGGIYNEQFF. The CDR3 DNA is TGCGCCAGCAGCCAAGGGACTAGCGGGGGCATCTACAATGAGCAGTTCTTC. V and J are TRBV4-1 and TRBJ2-1, with 13 bases that match TRBD2. Unmatched junction bases numbered 3, after V lost 1 base and J lost 3 bases. The CDR3 runs 17 residues. Germline lookup yields CDR1 MGHRA and CDR2 YSYEKL.

This clonotype occurred many times. The genes are TRBV12-3 or TRBV12-4 and TRBJ2-5; 8 bases agree with TRBD2. CDR3 size: 14 residues. V shed 3 bases and J 5 bases; nucleotides not matched to a gene: 5. In nucleotides, the CDR3 is TGTGCCAGCAGTTTTGCGGGGGGCAGGGAGACCCAGTACTTC. Translation gives CASSFAGGRETQYF.

The chain employs TRBV10-3 and TRBJ2-3; 10 bases fit TRBD2. Germline lookup yields CDR1 ENHRY and CDR2 SYGVKD. Losses at the gene ends were 8 bases for V and 6 bases for J; bases not matched to a gene: 5. The CDR3 length is 13 residues. The CDR3 sequence is CAICPSGGDTQYF. The CDR3, as DNA: TGTGCCATCTGTCCTAGCGGGGGCGATACGCAGTATTTT.

The chain couples TRBV4-1 to TRBJ2-6, with 10 positions matching TRBD1. Germline V gives CDR1 MGHRA, CDR2 YSYEKL. CDR3 length equals 19 residues. Trimming took 0 bases from V and 0 from J; bases not matched to a gene: 5. Here the CDR3 DNA reads TGCGCCAGCAGCCAAGACGAGGGACAGGGGATCTCTGGGGCCAACGTCCTGACTTTC. Translation gives CASSQDEGQGISGANVLTF.

This clonotype was observed at least ten times. The chain combines TRBV28 with TRBJ1-6; D gene ambiguous. This CDR3 is 17 amino acids long. Per the germline V gene, CDR1 is MDHEN and CDR2 is SYDVKM. V lost 6 bases and J lost 7, with 22 bases in between. For the CDR3, the DNA is TGTGCCAGCAGCCGCTATTTGGTTGGTCTGAAAAATTCACCCCTCCACTTT. Its translation is CASSRYLVGLKNSPLHF.

This clonotype is deemed medium-sized. The rearrangement links TRBV6-6 to TRBJ2-3, with TRBD2 identical over 11 bases. Unmatched junction bases numbered 4, after V lost 10 bases and J lost 4 bases. The length of the CDR3 is 13 residues. Per germline, CDR1 MNHNY and CDR2 SVGAGI (reference sequence). CDR3 DNA: TGTGCCATCCCGGGACTAGCGGCAGATACGCAGTATTTT. It codes for CAIPGLAADTQYF.

The sample holds a few counts of this clonotype. The rearrangement joins TRBV20-1 to TRBJ2-7; 8 positions agree with TRBD1. CDR3 length equals 14 residues. J gave up 6 bases and V 3 bases, and 10 bases lay outside the gene matches. Germline lookup yields CDR1 DFQATT and CDR2 SNEGSKA (reference sequence). The CDR3 DNA follows: TGCAGTGCTAGGTCCCGGACAGGGCTAGGCGAGCAGTACTTC. Protein product: CSARSRTGLGEQYF.

A few counts support this clonotype. The chain joins TRBV28 to TRBJ2-3, with 7 bases matching TRBD1. Germline assignment: CDR1 MDHEN and CDR2 SYDVKM. Trimming cost V 7 bases and J 5 bases; bases outside gene matches: 9. CDR3 length equals 14 residues. The CDR3 spells CASIDRDQQDTQYF. The DNA of the CDR3 is TGTGCCAGCATCGACAGGGATCAACAAGATACGCAGTATTTT. Full variable domain (rest looked up from reference TRBV28 and TRBJ2-3): DVKVTQSSRYLVKRTGEKVFLECVQDMDHENMFWYRQDPGLGLRLIYFSYDVKMKEKGDIPEGYSVSREKKERFSLILESASTNQTSMYLCASIDRDQQDTQYFGPGTRLTVL.

Only a few counts were recorded for this clonotype. This rearrangement joins TRBV28 to TRBJ2-3, with 10 bases lining up with TRBD2. The CDR3 sequence is 16 residues long. Germline CDR1 MDHEN, CDR2 SYDVKM. The trim removed 3 bases at V and 3 bases at J, leaving 6 bases unmatched. CDR3 sequence: CASSFIRTSGTDTQYF. Written as DNA, the CDR3 is TGTGCCAGCAGTTTCATTCGGACTAGCGGAACAGATACGCAGTATTTT.